The 9 T cell receptor beta chains reported below all come from one sample, sequenced in a study of naive and memory T cell subsets. Both TRBC1 and TRBC2 were covered by a beta constant-region primer of two equimolar oligonucleotides. Ligated cDNA was amplified by four rounds of PCR with nested alpha and beta constant-region primers and SP2. TCRdb called the UMI-ligation and nested PCR reads again in MiXCR, with one record for every CDR3 protein. The sample contains approximately 80,000 distinct CDR3 sequences, 9% to 9.5% of which appear only once. The sequencing input was naive CD8+ T cells from blood. The receptors were gathered from a human donor in good health.

This clonotype was seen at least ten times. The chain recombines TRBV3-1 with TRBJ1-4; 8 bases fit TRBD1. The CDR3 covers 17 residues. V dropped 1 base and J dropped 5; count of bases not matched to a gene: 9. Germline CDR1 reads LGHDT; CDR2 reads YNNKEL (reference sequence). This CDR3 is CASSQGTGRTQNEKLFF. CDR3 nucleotides: TGTGCCAGCAGCCAAGGGACAGGGCGCACCCAAAATGAAAAACTGTTTTTT.

This clonotype was counted at least ten times. The V and J genes are TRBV5-1 and TRBJ2-2, with D tentatively TRBD1 (5 bases). The V end was cut by 0 bases, the J end by 6 bases, with 15 bases between. The CDR3 length is 16 residues. Per the germline V gene, CDR1 is SGHRS and CDR2 is YFSETQ. The CDR3 DNA sequence: TGCGCCAGCAGCTTGGGAGGCGCAGGGATCTCCGGGGAGCTGTTTTTT. Translation: CASSLGGAGISGELFF. The full variable domain, completed using reference TRBV5-1 and TRBJ2-2, is KAGVTQTPRYLIKTRGQQVTLSCSPISGHRSVSWYQQTPGQGLQFLFEYFSETQRNKGNFPGRFSGRQFSNSRSEMNVSTLELGDSALYLCASSLGGAGISGELFFGEGSRLTVL.

The chain combines TRBV20-1 with TRBJ2-5, with 8 nucleotides matching TRBD2. The CDR3 spans 15 residues. Looked up from germline, CDR1 is DFQATT and CDR2 is SNEGSKA (reference sequence). The ends lost 4 bases at V and 0 bases at J; junction bases unmatched: 7. The CDR3 sequence is CSATQLADYQETQYF. DNA for the CDR3: TGCAGTGCTACTCAACTAGCGGACTACCAAGAGACCCAGTACTTC.

This clonotype was picked up many times. The chain is built from TRBV15 and TRBJ2-1; TRBD1 agrees at 7 bases. Germline CDR1 LNHNV, CDR2 YYDKDF (reference sequence). V lost 5 bases and J lost 6; bases outside the gene matches: 4. This CDR3 comprises 13 residues. CDR3 amino acids: CATSWGTANEQFF. The CDR3 DNA follows: TGTGCCACCAGCTGGGGGACAGCCAATGAGCAGTTCTTC. The full variable domain, rest sourced from reference TRBV15 and TRBJ2-1, is DAMVIQNPRYQVTQFGKPVTLSCSQTLNHNVMYWYQQKSSQAPKLLFHYYDKDFNNEADTPDNFQSRRPNTSFCFLDIRSPGLGDTAMYLCATSWGTANEQFFGPGTRLTVL.

This clonotype was seen ten or more times. This chain links TRBV12-3 or TRBV12-4 with TRBJ2-1, with 7 bases matching TRBD2. The CDR3 extends over 15 amino acids. V was clipped by 10 bases and J by 3 bases; unmatched bases: 12. CDR3 bases: TGTGCCACCTCCGAGCGGGCTAGCGGCTACAATGAGCAGTTCTTC. Translated: CATSERASGYNEQFF.

This rearrangement joins TRBV4-2 to TRBJ2-7; 11 bases line up with TRBD2. Germline loops: CDR1 LGHNA, CDR2 YNFKEQ. J was trimmed by 6 bases and V by 4 bases; bases with no gene match: 14. CDR3 size: 17 residues. The CDR3, as DNA: TGTGCCAGCAGCCCCGGTGGTAGCGGGAGGGCCGACACCGAGCAGTACTTC. Translating gives CASSPGGSGRADTEQYF.

This clonotype was seen many times. The chain carries TRBV28 and TRBJ2-5; TRBD2 matches at 7 bases. V gave up 1 base and J gave up 3 bases; unmatched junction bases: 8. The CDR3 totals 16 residues. Germline V lookup: CDR1 MDHEN, CDR2 SYDVKM. CDR3 DNA: TGTGCCAGCAGTTTATTTATCCGGGGGGTAGAAGAGACCCAGTACTTC. Residues: CASSLFIRGVEETQYF.

This rearrangement joins TRBV9 to TRBJ1-4; 7 nucleotides match TRBD1. J gave up 10 bases and V 3 bases, and 9 bases lay outside the gene matches. Germline V CDR1 and CDR2: SGDLS, YYNGEE. The CDR3 runs to 14 residues. The CDR3 nucleotides read TGTGCCAGCAGCGAAGGACAGGAGGGTGGAAAACTGTTTTTT. This sequence encodes CASSEGQEGGKLFF. Full variable domain (outside the CDR3, taken from reference TRBV9 and TRBJ1-4): DSGVTQTPKHLITATGQRVTLRCSPRSGDLSVYWYQQSLDQGLQFLIQYYNGEERAKGNILERFSAQQFPDLHSELNLSSLELGDSALYFCASSEGQEGGKLFFGSGTQLSVL.

The sample holds a few counts of this clonotype. The chain employs TRBV4-1 and TRBJ2-7, with D perhaps TRBD2 (5 bases). The V end was cut by 1 base, the J end by 0 bases, with 10 bases between. Germline CDR1 is MGHRA and CDR2 is YSYEKL. The CDR3 totals 15 residues. The CDR3 DNA reads as TGCGCCAGCAGCCAAGGGACGGGAAGCTCCTACGAGCAGTACTTC. Translation: CASSQGTGSSYEQYF.